This TCR beta chain was sequenced in a study of blood T cell repertoires in COVID-19. The overall study: Material from acute and convalescent COVID-19 was sourced from the United States, Italy and Spain. T cells, B-cell-depleted T cells, or PBMCs provided the cDNA or gDNA that served as material.

This CDR3 contains 14 residues. Germline values: CDR1 SEHNR, CDR2 FQNEAQ (reference sequence). V lost 5 bases, J lost 1 base, and 4 bases stayed unmatched. This clone was recorded once. Data came from immunoSEQ multiplex PCR; TCRdb stores just in-frame clones and leaves some out. The sample holds approximately 280,000 clones, roughly 90% seen once. The source of this sequence is a woman aged 60-75 years with acute or convalescent COVID-19. The sample taken for sequencing was peripheral blood. The chain couples TRBV7-9 to TRBJ1-1; 7 bases agree with TRBD1. The CDR3 DNA reads TGTGCCAGCAGCCAGGGACAGAGGAACACTGAAGCTTTCTTT. As protein: CASSQGQRNTEAFF.